The source of this T cell receptor beta chain is a study of blood T cell repertoires in COVID-19 (dated by TCRdb to 2020 to 2022). Turning to the overall study: The collaborator samples originated in the United States, Italy and Spain and spanned the acute and convalescent phases of COVID-19. The prospective study material was composed of cDNA or gDNA derived from T cells, B-cell-depleted T cells, or PBMCs. Deeply sampled blood TCRbeta repertoires from subjects exposed to, actively infected with, or recovered from COVID-19 were included in the dataset. The repertoires were released in a freely available public database meant as a resource for research on the immune response to SARS-CoV-2. The samples were drawn from two sources: the first 160 participants of the ongoing ImmuneRACE study, and 1,000 to 1,500 subjects contributed by 6 global collaborators. A de-identified subject ID, COVID-19 status, age in years and sex were almost always included in the sample metadata. Where HLA class I and class II types were available, the types were taken from metadata supplied by the sample provider, not from assay-based typing. Results and caveats for the whole study, not just this receptor: How much clinical and demographic metadata was included differed by source and by participant, and the metadata was provided uncurated.

TCRbeta CDR3 regions were amplified from genomic DNA using the immunoSEQ Assay, a bias-controlled multiplex PCR. In the paper's pipeline: The number of nucleated cells in each sample was estimated by amplification of reference gene primers within the assay. Sequence reads were collapsed and filtered to measure the absolute abundance of every unique TCRbeta CDR3 rearrangement. For each sample, productive Simpson clonality was calculated as the square root of Simpson's diversity index across productive rearrangements. In TCRdb, the immuneACCESS table is reduced to in-frame sequences with V and J assigned. These tables do not hold every clone; where another copy was compared, an unresolved V gene accounts for under half, and the others remain unexplained. Clonal size and the V and J genes are those of that table, whereas D and trimming came from the DNA. Across this sample there are about 230,000 clones, with roughly 89% seen only once. The biggest ten clones account for 3.5% to 4% of the sample.

V is cut by 3 bases and J by 3 bases, and the space between the germline ends is 14 bases. The CDR3, from cysteine to phenylalanine, totals 15 residues. Only the CDR3 part of the read is kept: 45 bases, read in frame from the first base. Reading the germline V gene (reference sequence) gives CDR1 LNHDA and CDR2 SQIVND. To note about this clone: Its binding antigen is unknown. Per-nucleotide qualities are absent, and no much larger clonotype sits a single base away.

Enrolling through a virtual design, the prospective study's participants ranged in age from roughly 18 to 89 years and lived across 20 to 25 United States geographic areas. In the prospective study, cohorts were assigned on the basis of participant-reported clinical history obtained from a screening survey and a study questionnaire. Mobile phlebotomists in the prospective study collected whole blood, serum and a nasopharyngeal or oropharyngeal swab from every participant. Additional blood draws and questionnaires over a 2-month period could optionally be provided by prospective study participants. Blood samples from the prospective study were shipped frozen or at room temperature prior to DNA extraction.

The chain is encoded by TRBV19 joined to TRBJ1-1; TRBD1 is a possible D gene, resting on 5 matching bases. The sample was PBMCs or T cells enriched from blood (not recorded which). The receptor was derived from a woman in her twenties or thirties with acute COVID-19. The sequenced DNA: TGTGCCAGTAGTATGGGGGACGCGGGATACACTGAAGCTTTCTTT. Its amino acids are CASSMGDAGYTEAFF.